Listed here are 20 T cell receptor beta chains from one sample, sequenced in a study of OX40 agonist ivuxolimab in advanced cancers. Profiled with immunoSEQ multiplex PCR; TCRdb holds only in-frame clones, not every one. The profile shows over 80,000 clones, 86% of them singletons. Sequencing used CD4+ or CD8+ T cells sorted from blood, obtained in a trial of the OX40 agonist ivuxolimab. These receptors originate from an adult with an advanced solid tumor such as melanoma, head and neck, liver or kidney cancer.

This chain connects TRBV10-3 to TRBJ2-1; 10 nucleotides agree with TRBD1. Germline V gives CDR1 ENHRY, CDR2 SYGVKD. The CDR3 consists of 16 residues. Trimming at V came to 4 bases and at J to 9 bases, leaving 12 bases not matched to a gene. The CDR3 DNA is TGTGCCATCAGTGTGGGACAGGGGTCCGGAAAGGGTGAGCAGTTCTTC. Amino acid sequence: CAISVGQGSGKGEQFF.

The V call is TRBV18, the J call TRBJ2-7; possibly TRBD1 for D (6 bases). The CDR3 length is 15 residues. V lost 5 bases and J 1 base, leaving 15 bases between the germline ends. CDR1 KGHSH and CDR2 LQKENI come from the germline V gene. The chain's CDR3 is CASSASGQGSYEQYF. Here the CDR3 DNA reads TGTGCCAGCTCAGCTTCCGGGCAGGGGTCCTACGAGCAGTACTTC. The full variable domain, its missing parts supplied by reference TRBV18 and TRBJ2-7, is NAGVMQNPRHLVRRRGQEARLRCSPMKGHSHVYWYRQLPEEGLKFMVYLQKENIIDESGMPKERFSAEFPKEGPSILRIQQVVRGDSAAYFCASSASGQGSYEQYFGPGTRLTVT.

This chain joins TRBV5-8 and TRBJ1-2; D unclear. In germline, CDR1 is SGHTS, CDR2 YDEGEE. The ends were cut back, 0 bases at V and 8 bases at J, with 17 bases in the middle. The CDR3 runs to 15 residues. CDR3 loop: CASSLASFPVGGYTF. The CDR3 DNA is TGTGCCAGCAGCTTGGCGTCGTTCCCCGTGGGGGGCTACACCTTC. Full variable domain (missing parts from reference TRBV5-8 and TRBJ1-2): EAGVTQSPTHLIKTRGQQATLRCSPISGHTSVYWYQQALGLGLQFLLWYDEGEERNRGNFPPRFSGRQFPNYSSELNVNALELEDSALYLCASSLASFPVGGYTFGSGTRLTVV.

To note about this clone: Germline is not matched at one junction end, which may reflect a read error. The DNA of the CDR3 is TGTGCCAGCAGTCAAGCCGGAGGCAGGTACTCCTACGAGCAGTACTTC. Its translation is CASSQAGGRYSYEQYF. V usage is TRBV14 and J usage is TRBJ2-7; D is possibly TRBD2 (5 bases). The CDR3 is made up of 16 amino acids. From germline, CDR1 is SGHDN and CDR2 FVKESK.

The chain links TRBV19 to TRBJ1-5, with D unclear. CDR3 length: 15 amino acids. Per germline, CDR1 LNHDA and CDR2 SQIVND (reference sequence). Deletions cut 1 base from V and 3 bases from J, with 10 bases between. The CDR3 loop reads CASSIVGRFNQPQHF. CDR3 in DNA: TGTGCCAGTAGTATAGTTGGGCGGTTCAATCAGCCCCAGCATTTT.

About this clone: This sample also contains other DNA sequences that code for the same CDR3. The chain links TRBV15 to TRBJ2-3; D gene uncertain. Per the germline V gene, CDR1 is LNHNV and CDR2 is YYDKDF (reference sequence). Trimming removed 0 bases at V and 6 bases at J, with 4 bases between. The CDR3 is made up of 12 amino acids. Here the CDR3 reads CATSRDQDTQYF. The DNA for the CDR3 is TGTGCCACCAGCAGAGATCAGGATACGCAGTATTTT.

The chain uses TRBV5-1 and TRBJ2-1; possible D gene TRBD1, 6 bases. Trimming took off 4 bases at V and 9 bases at J, with 14 bases between the two ends. The CDR3 consists of 13 residues. Per germline, CDR1 SGHRS and CDR2 YFSETQ. CDR3 sequence reads: CASSPGDTGEQFF. DNA of the CDR3: TGCGCCAGCAGCCCAGGGGATACTGGTGAGCAGTTCTTC.

The rearrangement links TRBV7-2 to TRBJ2-1, with 12 bases that match TRBD2. CDR1 and CDR2 from the germline V gene are SGHTA and FQGNSA. V lost 4 bases, J lost 6 bases, and 1 base stayed unmatched. This CDR3 contains 14 residues. The CDR3: CASSSSGGANEQFF. CDR3 DNA: TGTGCCAGCAGCTCTAGCGGGGGGGCCAATGAGCAGTTCTTC.

The V call is TRBV18, the J call TRBJ1-3; weak D call: TRBD1 (5 bases). Germline loops: CDR1 KGHSH, CDR2 LQKENI. This CDR3 is 17 amino acids long. V lost 5 bases, J lost 0 bases, and 17 bases lay in between. CDR3 in DNA: TGTGCCAGCTCATATTTTTCTGGGGACGGCTCTGGAAACACCATATATTTT. Encoded protein: CASSYFSGDGSGNTIYF.

CDR3 loop: CASSGEGKRQAEAFF. The CDR3 DNA is TGTGCCAGCAGTGGTGAAGGAAAAAGACAGGCTGAAGCTTTCTTT. The genes are TRBV5-8 and TRBJ1-1; D possibly corresponds to TRBD1 (6 bases). The CDR3 has 15 amino acids. Trimming pared 5 bases from V and 6 bases from J, leaving 20 bases between. Germline values: CDR1 SGHTS, CDR2 YDEGEE.

This clone is medium-sized within its sample. The rearrangement joins TRBV30 to TRBJ2-2; 8 bases line up with TRBD1. Looked up from germline, CDR1 is GTSNPN and CDR2 is SVGIG (reference sequence). Trimming cost V 7 bases and J 6 bases; bases outside gene matches: 7. The CDR3 runs to 13 residues. The CDR3 spells CASGGSEAGELFF. The CDR3 nucleotides read TGTGCCTCAGGGGGCAGTGAAGCCGGGGAGCTGTTTTTT.

The chain has TRBV7-6 and TRBJ2-6, with D unclear. The CDR3 runs 14 residues. Germline V gene lookup returns CDR1 SGHVS and CDR2 FNYEAQ. V lost 5 bases to trimming and J lost 0 bases, with 5 bases between them. CDR3 sequence: CASSGPSGANVLTF. In DNA, the CDR3 is TGTGCCAGCAGCGGGCCCTCTGGGGCCAACGTCCTGACTTTC.

This clone was counted once. V is TRBV5-1 and J is TRBJ2-2, with TRBD1 matching 8 bases. Germline lookup yields CDR1 SGHRS and CDR2 YFSETQ. V trimming: 3 bases; J trimming: 4 bases; junction bases outside the gene matches: 8. This CDR3 contains 16 residues. CDR3 sequence reads: CASSWAGGAGTGELFF. For the CDR3, the DNA is TGCGCCAGCAGCTGGGCAGGGGGCGCCGGCACCGGGGAGCTGTTTTTT.

This sequence joins TRBV6-5 and TRBJ1-2; perhaps TRBD1 as D (5 bases). The germline V and J ends were trimmed by 0 bases and 2 bases, with 7 bases remaining between them. There are 14 residues in the CDR3. From germline, CDR1 is MNHEY and CDR2 SVGAGI. The CDR3 DNA follows: TGTGCCAGCAGTTACTCGGGGGGGAACTATGGCTACACCTTC. Its translation: CASSYSGGNYGYTF.

In DNA form, the CDR3 reads TGTGCCAGCAGCCCTAGGGGGCTAATCTCCTACGAGCAGTACTTC. Translated: CASSPRGLISYEQYF. The gene calls are TRBV7-2 and TRBJ2-7; 7 positions match TRBD1. Germline CDR1 reads SGHTA; CDR2 reads FQGNSA. This CDR3 spans 15 amino acids. With V trimmed by 5 bases and J by 0 bases, 7 bases remained unmatched.

This clone was seen once. V is TRBV18 and J is TRBJ2-1; 15 bases match TRBD2. Germline lookup yields CDR1 KGHSH and CDR2 LQKENI. The V segment lost 6 bases and the J segment 4 bases; nucleotides outside the gene matches: 1. The CDR3 totals 15 residues. The CDR3 coding sequence is TGTGCCAGCTCCGGGACTAGCGGGAGGTACAATGAGCAGTTCTTC. Protein sequence: CASSGTSGRYNEQFF.

In nucleotides, the CDR3 is TGTGCCAGCTCACCAGACAGGGACTTCTATGGCTACACCTTC. Its protein product is CASSPDRDFYGYTF. The chain recombines TRBV18 with TRBJ1-2; 7 bases align to TRBD1. CDR3 size: 14 residues. V gave up 2 bases and J gave up 4 bases; unmatched junction bases: 4. Per the germline V gene, CDR1 is KGHSH and CDR2 is LQKENI.

Relative to its sample, this clone is medium-sized. The genes are TRBV11-2 and TRBJ1-2; no definite D call. The germline V and J ends were trimmed by 5 bases and 2 bases, with 15 bases remaining between them. Germline loops: CDR1 SGHAT, CDR2 FQNNGV. The CDR3 runs 15 residues. The CDR3, as DNA: TGTGCCAGCAGCCAAGTCGCCCGTTGGAACTATGGCTACACCTTC. As protein: CASSQVARWNYGYTF.

The CDR3 bases are TGTGCCAGCAGCTTAAAAGTTGCGCCGAACACCGGGGAGCTGTTTTTT. The encoded protein is CASSLKVAPNTGELFF. This chain joins TRBV7-3 and TRBJ2-2; D gene ambiguous. Trimming left V 1 base short and J 0 bases short, with 9 bases between. This CDR3 comprises 16 residues. The germline V gene has CDR1 SGHTA and CDR2 FQGTGA.

The V gene is TRBV4-3, the J gene TRBJ2-7; 7 bases are a match to TRBD2. V shed 1 base, J shed 5 bases, and the junction held 14 bases outside the gene matches. CDR3 length: 17 residues. Looked up from germline, CDR1 is LGHNA and CDR2 is YSLEER. The DNA of the CDR3 is TGCGCCAGCAGCCAAGGTCTAGTGGGAGGGCGAGGCAACGAGCAGTACTTC. It is translated as CASSQGLVGGRGNEQYF.